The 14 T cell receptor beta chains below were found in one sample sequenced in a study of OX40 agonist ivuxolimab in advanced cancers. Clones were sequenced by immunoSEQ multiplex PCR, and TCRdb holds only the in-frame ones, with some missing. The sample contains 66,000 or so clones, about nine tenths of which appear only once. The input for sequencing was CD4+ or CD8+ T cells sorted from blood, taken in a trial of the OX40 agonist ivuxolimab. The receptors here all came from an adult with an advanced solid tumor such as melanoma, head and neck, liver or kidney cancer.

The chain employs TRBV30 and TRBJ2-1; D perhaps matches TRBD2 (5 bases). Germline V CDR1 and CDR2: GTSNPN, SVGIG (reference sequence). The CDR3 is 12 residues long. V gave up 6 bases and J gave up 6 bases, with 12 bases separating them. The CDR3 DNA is TGTGCCTGCCAACTAGTAAGCAATGAGCAGTTCTTC. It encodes CACQLVSNEQFF.

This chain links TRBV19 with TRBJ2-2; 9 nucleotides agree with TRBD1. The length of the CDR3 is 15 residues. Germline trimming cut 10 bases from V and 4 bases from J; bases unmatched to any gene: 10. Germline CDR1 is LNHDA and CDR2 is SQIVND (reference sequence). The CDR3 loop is CATSRWTGATGELFF. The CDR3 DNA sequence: TGTGCCACCTCCCGGTGGACAGGGGCCACCGGGGAGCTGTTTTTT.

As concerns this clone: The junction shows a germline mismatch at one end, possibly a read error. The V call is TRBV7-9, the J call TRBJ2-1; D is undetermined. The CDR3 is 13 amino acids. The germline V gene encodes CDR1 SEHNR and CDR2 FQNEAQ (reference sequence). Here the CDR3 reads CASSLGLGDEQFF. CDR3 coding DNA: TGTGCCAGCAGTTTAGGGCTAGGTGATGAGCAGTTCTTC. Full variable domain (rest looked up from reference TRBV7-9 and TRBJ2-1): DTGVSQNPRHKITKRGQNVTFRCDPISEHNRLYWYRQTLGQGPEFLTYFQNEAQLEKSRLLSDRFSAERPKGSFSTLEIQRTEQGDSAMYLCASSLGLGDEQFFGPGTRLTVL.

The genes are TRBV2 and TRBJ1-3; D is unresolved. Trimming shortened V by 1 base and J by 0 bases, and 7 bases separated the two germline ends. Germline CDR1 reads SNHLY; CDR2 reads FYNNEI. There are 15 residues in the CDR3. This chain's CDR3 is CASSEDDNSGNTIYF. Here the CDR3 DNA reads TGTGCCAGCAGTGAAGACGACAACTCTGGAAACACCATATATTTT.

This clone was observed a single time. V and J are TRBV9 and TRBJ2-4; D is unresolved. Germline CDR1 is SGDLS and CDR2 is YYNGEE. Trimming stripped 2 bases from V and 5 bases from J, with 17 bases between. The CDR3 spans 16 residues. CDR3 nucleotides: TGTGCCAGCAGCGTGGACCCCGGCGGCAGGCAAAACATTCAGTACTTC. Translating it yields CASSVDPGGRQNIQYF. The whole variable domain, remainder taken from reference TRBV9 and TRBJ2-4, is DSGVTQTPKHLITATGQRVTLRCSPRSGDLSVYWYQQSLDQGLQFLIQYYNGEERAKGNILERFSAQQFPDLHSELNLSSLELGDSALYFCASSVDPGGRQNIQYFGAGTRLSVL.

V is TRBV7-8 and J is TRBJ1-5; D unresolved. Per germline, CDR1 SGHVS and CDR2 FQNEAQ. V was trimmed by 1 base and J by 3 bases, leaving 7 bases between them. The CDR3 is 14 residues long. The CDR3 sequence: CASSLGTVNQPQHF. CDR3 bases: TGTGCCAGCAGCTTAGGGACTGTCAATCAGCCCCAGCATTTT.

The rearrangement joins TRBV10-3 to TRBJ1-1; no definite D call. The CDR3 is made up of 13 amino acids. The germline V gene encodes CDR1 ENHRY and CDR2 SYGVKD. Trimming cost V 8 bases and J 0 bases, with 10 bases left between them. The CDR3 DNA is TGTGCCATCGCTAGTACCGTGAACACTGAAGCTTTCTTT. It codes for CAIASTVNTEAFF.

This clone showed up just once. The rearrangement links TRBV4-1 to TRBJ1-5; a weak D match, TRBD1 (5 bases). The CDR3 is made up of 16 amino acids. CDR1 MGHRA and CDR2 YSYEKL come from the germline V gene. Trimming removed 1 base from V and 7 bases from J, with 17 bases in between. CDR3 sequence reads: CASSQGLNGARQPQHF. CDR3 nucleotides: TGCGCCAGCAGCCAAGGTTTAAATGGGGCGCGGCAGCCCCAGCATTTT.

CDR3 amino acids: CAWSVGQGANTEAFF. The CDR3 DNA sequence: TGTGCCTGGAGTGTGGGACAGGGGGCAAACACTGAAGCTTTCTTT. The rearrangement joins TRBV30 to TRBJ1-1, with 12 positions matching TRBD1. The CDR3 spans 15 residues. CDR1 is GTSNPN and CDR2 is SVGIG in the germline V gene (reference sequence). V was clipped by 0 bases and J by 2 bases; unmatched bases: 1.

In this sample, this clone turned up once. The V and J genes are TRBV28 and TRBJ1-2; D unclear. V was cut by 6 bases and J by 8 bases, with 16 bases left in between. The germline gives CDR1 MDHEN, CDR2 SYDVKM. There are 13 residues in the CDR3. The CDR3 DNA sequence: TGTGCCAGCAGGCCGGCCGGGATAGGCGGCTACACCTTC. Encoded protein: CASRPAGIGGYTF.

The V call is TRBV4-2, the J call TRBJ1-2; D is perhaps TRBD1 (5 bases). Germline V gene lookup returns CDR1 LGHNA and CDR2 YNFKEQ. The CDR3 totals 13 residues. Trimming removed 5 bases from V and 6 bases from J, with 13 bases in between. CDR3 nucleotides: TGTGCCAGCAGCTACGCGGGGGGGGATGGCTACACCTTC. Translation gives CASSYAGGDGYTF.

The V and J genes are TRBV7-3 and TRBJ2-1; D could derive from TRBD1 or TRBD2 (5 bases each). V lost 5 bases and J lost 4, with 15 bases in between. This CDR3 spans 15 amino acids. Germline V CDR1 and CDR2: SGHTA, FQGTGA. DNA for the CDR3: TGTGCCAGCAGCCCTAAAGGGACGGCTTACAATGAGCAGTTCTTC. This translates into CASSPKGTAYNEQFF.

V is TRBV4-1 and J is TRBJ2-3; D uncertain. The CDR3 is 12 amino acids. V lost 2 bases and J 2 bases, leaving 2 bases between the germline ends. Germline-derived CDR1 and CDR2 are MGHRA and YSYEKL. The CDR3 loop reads CASSQITDTQYF. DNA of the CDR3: TGCGCCAGCAGCCAAATCACAGATACGCAGTATTTT.

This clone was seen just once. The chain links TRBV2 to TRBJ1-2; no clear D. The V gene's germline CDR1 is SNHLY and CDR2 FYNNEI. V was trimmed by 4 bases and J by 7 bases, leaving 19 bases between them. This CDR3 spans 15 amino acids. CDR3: CASSVWQAPGSGYTF. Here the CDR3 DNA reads TGTGCCAGCAGTGTATGGCAGGCCCCGGGGTCTGGCTACACCTTC.